This TCR beta chain derives from a study of early T cells in non-severe SARS-CoV-2 infection (dated by TCRdb to about 2021). Concerning the study at large: Because TCR sequencing was done on bulk RNA from unsorted whole blood, the alpha and beta chains could not be paired. The research as a whole found: VDJdb matching was skewed toward anti-spike CD8 responses and likely underestimated virus-specific expansions, missing private and CD4 specificities.

At the junction V is shortened by 5 bases and J by 1 base; bases outside the gene matches: 7. The CDR3, from cysteine to phenylalanine, totals 15 residues. The retained sequence is limited to the CDR3, 45 bases, with the frame set at the first base. Ten or more counts support this clonotype. Its antigen has not been determined. Within one base of it there is no much larger clone, and no base qualities were kept. A case-control design nested within a healthcare worker cohort in London, UK, was used, with weekly nasopharyngeal swab PCR tests and blood sampling performed. Healthcare workers were enrolled in the week of the UK lockdown, from 23 to 31 March 2020, and were followed every week for up to roughly 15 weeks. Libraries were prepared through 5' RACE. These reads were obtained on a NextSeq 500. In the TCR library protocol, unique molecular identifiers were attached to individual cDNA molecules to correct for PCR bias and sequencing error. TCR alpha and beta chains were both sequenced, and the abundances of alpha and beta sequences in each sample were closely correlated with each other. The original methods were these. Decombinator V4 was used to annotate TCR sequences for V gene, J gene and CDR3. TCRs were defined as expanded if a significant change between any two time points was detected under a Poisson model with p below 0.0001. Abundances of TCRs were expressed as counts per million after normalisation to the total number of TCRs sequenced in each sample. MAIT TCRs were defined by TRAV1-2 paired with TRAJ12, TRAJ20 or TRAJ33, and iNKT TCRs by TRAV10 paired with TRAJ18. VDJdb, accessed 1 November 2021, was searched for CMV, EBV and SARS-CoV-2 annotated TCRs, with TCRs annotated for multiple antigens excluded. The public reads were reprocessed in TCRdb via fastp at Q25 and MiXCR, keeping in-frame beta chains. Duplicate CDR3 protein sequences are folded into a single record with the most common DNA and genes. TCRdb, rather than the study authors, made the V and J calls. This sample is represented by 70,000 to 95,000 distinct CDR3 sequences; 14% to 15% of them were singletons. Jointly, the top ten make up 0.5% to 0.75% of the sample.

This receptor chain uses TRBV12-3 or TRBV12-4 and TRBJ1-1, with 7 bases in between that match TRBD1. The sequence was obtained from an adult who was a healthcare worker with PCR-confirmed SARS-CoV-2 infection or an uninfected control (not recorded which). The sample comprised whole blood. The DNA sequence is as follows: TGTGCCAGCAGTCGGTGGACAGGAGCGAACACTGAAGCTTTCTTT. It translates as CASSRWTGANTEAFF.